This T cell receptor (beta chain) was captured by sequencing in a study of T cell changes during pregnancy in multiple sclerosis. Assay used: immunoSEQ multiplex PCR; TCRdb lists only in-frame clones, some missing. The sample comprises about 89,000 clones, 94% of which are singletons, and around 0.84% rests with the top ten. The V gene's germline CDR1 is SGHNT and CDR2 YYREEE (reference sequence). V was cut by 0 bases and J by 2 bases, with 3 bases left in between. CDR3 length equals 12 residues. This clonotype originated in a female donor with multiple sclerosis, enrolled in a pregnancy study. Sequencing was performed on peripheral blood, taken in the third trimester of pregnancy. The rearrangement uses TRBV5-4 and TRBJ2-7, with D unresolved. CDR3 protein: CASSLDTYEQYF. Here the CDR3 DNA reads TGTGCCAGCAGCTTGGATACCTACGAGCAGTACTTC.